These 31 T cell receptor beta chains came from one sample sequenced in a study of T cells after yellow fever vaccination. Via MiXCR, TCRdb re-called the 5' RACE reads, giving one row per CDR3 protein. This table holds about 74,000 distinct CDR3 sequences, approximately 7.7% found once. The material was CD8+ T cells sorted from PBMCs, obtained roughly 5 days after the first yellow fever vaccination. The source of these receptors is a man aged 18-30 years who received the YFV17D yellow fever vaccine.

The J gene is TRBJ2-3, the V gene TRBV24-1; 9 bases are a match to TRBD1. The V gene's germline CDR1 is KGHDR and CDR2 SFDVKD. V was pared by 2 bases and J by 4 bases, with 12 bases of the junction left unmatched. The CDR3 is made up of 18 amino acids. CDR3 DNA sequence: TGTGCCACCAGTGATTCTTCGACAGGGGGTCTCTCAGCAGATACGCAGTATTTT. It codes for CATSDSSTGGLSADTQYF.

This chain joins TRBV3-1 and TRBJ2-7; weak D call: TRBD2 (6 bases). Trimming removed 8 bases from V and 7 bases from J, with 24 bases in between. The CDR3 spans 15 residues. In germline, CDR1 is LGHDT, CDR2 YNNKEL (reference sequence). Here the CDR3 reads CASYHRRGSAREQYF. For the CDR3, the DNA is TGTGCCAGCTACCACCGACGGGGGAGTGCGAGGGAGCAGTACTTC.

The chain joins TRBV28 to TRBJ2-7; maybe TRBD1 (6 bases). Germline assignment: CDR1 MDHEN and CDR2 SYDVKM. The CDR3 loop spans 14 amino acids. V lost 9 bases to trimming and J lost 3 bases, with 18 bases between them. The CDR3 DNA follows: TGTGCCAGAACCCCCCCGCCACAGGGCTACGAGCAGTACGTC. Translation gives CARTPPPQGYEQYV.

Turning to this clonotype: A much larger clone lies a single base off, so this may be a read error. The chain couples TRBV7-9 to TRBJ2-7; D gene unclear. The CDR3 length is 11 residues. V lost 5 bases to trimming and J lost 2 bases, with 4 bases between them. CDR1 SEHNR and CDR2 FQNEAQ come from the germline V gene (reference sequence). The CDR3: CASSAAYEQYF. The CDR3 DNA follows: TGTGCCAGCAGCGCGGCCTACGAGCAGTACTTC. Together with reference TRBV7-9 and TRBJ2-7, the CDR3 gives the full variable domain: DTGVSQNPRHKITKRGQNVTFRCDPISEHNRLYWYRQTLGQGPEFLTYFQNEAQLEKSRLLSDRFSAERPKGSFSTLEIQRTEQGDSAMYLCASSAAYEQYFGPGTRLTVT.

V is TRBV7-6 and J is TRBJ2-1; 7 bases fit TRBD1. This CDR3 comprises 14 residues. The germline V gene encodes CDR1 SGHVS and CDR2 FNYEAQ. Trimming cost V 0 bases and J 6 bases; bases outside gene matches: 2. Here the CDR3 reads CASSLAGQFNEQFF. In DNA form, the CDR3 reads TGTGCCAGCAGCTTAGCGGGACAGTTCAATGAGCAGTTCTTC.

This clonotype was detected ten times or more. The gene calls are TRBV4-3 and TRBJ1-3; no firm D call. Trimming cost V 0 bases and J 0 bases, with 9 bases left between them. Germline CDR1 and CDR2: LGHNA and YSLEER. CDR3 length: 16 residues. CDR3 DNA: TGCGCCAGCAGCCAAGATTATGCAAACTCTGGAAACACCATATATTTT. This translates into CASSQDYANSGNTIYF.

The CDR3 bases are TGTGCCAGCAGCTCTCTGGGAGTGCAGTTCTTC. Its protein product is CASSSLGVQFF. V gene TRBV11-2 combines with J gene TRBJ2-1; D is perhaps TRBD2 (5 bases). Germline V gene data show CDR1 as SGHAT and CDR2 as FQNNGV. The CDR3 sequence is 11 residues long. V was clipped by 4 bases and J by 12 bases, with 10 bases between them.

The chain links TRBV4-1 to TRBJ2-5; D is unresolved. Germline V CDR1 and CDR2: MGHRA, YSYEKL. The CDR3 extends over 15 amino acids. V lost 0 bases and J 0 bases, leaving 8 bases between the germline ends. CDR3 in DNA: TGCGCCAGCAGCCAAGAGGACGCAGACCAAGAGACCCAGTACTTC. It yields the protein CASSQEDADQETQYF.

This rearrangement joins TRBV5-4 to TRBJ2-5, with TRBD2 as a possible D gene (5 bases). The CDR3 runs to 14 residues. Deletions cut 2 bases from V and 5 bases from J, with 13 bases between. Germline lookup yields CDR1 SGHNT and CDR2 YYREEE (reference sequence). CDR3 DNA: TGTGCCAGCAGCTTTTATTCCGGGGTTGAGACCCAGTACTTC. Translation: CASSFYSGVETQYF. Full variable domain (outside the CDR3, taken from reference TRBV5-4 and TRBJ2-5): ETGVTQSPTHLIKTRGQQVTLRCSSQSGHNTVSWYQQALGQGPQFIFQYYREEENGRGNFPPRFSGLQFPNYSSELNVNALELDDSALYLCASSFYSGVETQYFGPGTRLLVL.

At least ten counts were recorded for this clonotype. The chain employs TRBV6-2 or TRBV6-3 and TRBJ2-1; a possible D gene is TRBD2 (5 bases). This CDR3 comprises 14 residues. The ends were cut back, 7 bases at V and 7 bases at J, with 17 bases in the middle. CDR1 is MNHEY, CDR2 SVGEGT, per germline. The CDR3 DNA reads as TGTGCCAGCACTCCTTTGGACCGGGATAATGAGCAGTTCTTC. This translates into CASTPLDRDNEQFF.

This clonotype was observed many times. The chain carries TRBV6-5 and TRBJ2-1, with 7 positions matching TRBD2. V gave up 5 bases and J gave up 9 bases; unmatched junction bases: 13. Germline V gene lookup returns CDR1 MNHEY and CDR2 SVGAGI. The CDR3 sequence is 15 residues long. The CDR3 region is CASSPGWGGVGEQFF. CDR3 coding DNA: TGTGCCAGCAGTCCCGGTTGGGGGGGGGTTGGTGAGCAGTTCTTC.

This clonotype has only a few counts. The V call is TRBV6-7, the J call TRBJ1-5; D perhaps matches TRBD1 (5 bases). TRBV6-7 is known as an ORF, though its function is uncertain. Trimming cost V 0 bases and J 11 bases, with 23 bases left between them. This CDR3 region has 17 residues. Here the CDR3 DNA reads TGTGCCAGCAGTTACTCGAAGGCGGGGCGCAAGTGGATGACCCAGCATTTT. It codes for CASSYSKAGRKWMTQHF.

CDR3: CASSPRLVPDTQYF. The CDR3 region has the DNA TGTGCCAGCAGCCCCCGACTAGTCCCAGATACGCAGTATTTT. The chain couples TRBV7-6 to TRBJ2-3; a weak D match, TRBD2 (6 bases). V was trimmed by 5 bases and J by 4 bases, leaving 13 bases between them. This CDR3 region has 14 residues. Germline V gene data show CDR1 as SGHVS and CDR2 as FNYEAQ.

This clonotype was seen only a few times. The chain is built from TRBV19 and TRBJ2-1; possible D gene TRBD2, 5 bases. The CDR3 spans 16 residues. From germline, CDR1 is LNHDA and CDR2 SQIVND (reference sequence). V was cut by 0 bases and J by 0 bases, with 9 bases left in between. This CDR3 reads CASSIDVGSSYNEQFF. For the CDR3, the DNA is TGTGCCAGTAGTATAGATGTGGGGAGCTCCTACAATGAGCAGTTCTTC.

The rearrangement joins TRBV5-1 to TRBJ1-2; D gene ambiguous. From germline, CDR1 is SGHRS and CDR2 YFSETQ. The V and J ends lost 1 base and 4 bases respectively, with 8 bases between them. The CDR3 sequence is 13 residues long. The CDR3 region is CASSLRAGYGYTF. CDR3 bases: TGCGCCAGCAGCTTGAGGGCAGGCTATGGCTACACCTTC.

This clonotype was seen repeatedly, ten times or more. The DNA is left out, because the CDR3 cannot be placed on it with certainty; the CDR3 is given as TCRdb lists it. This chain connects TRBV5-1 to TRBJ2-3; the table calls TRBD1, which could not be checked here. The CDR3 length equals 23 residues, ends included. Germline CDR1 reads SGHRS; CDR2 reads YFSETQ. The CDR3 sequence: CASSLVEGRTDTQYFGVTDTQYF.

The table lists this clonotype with many counts. The J gene is TRBJ2-3, the V gene TRBV4-3, with 14 bases that match TRBD2. The CDR3 has 19 amino acids. CDR1 is LGHNA and CDR2 is YSLEER in the germline V gene. V dropped 0 bases and J dropped 2; count of bases not matched to a gene: 7. CDR3 amino acids: CASSQEPGLAGGPTDTQYF. DNA of the CDR3: TGCGCCAGCAGCCAAGAACCCGGACTAGCGGGGGGCCCCACAGATACGCAGTATTTT.

V and J are TRBV11-1 and TRBJ1-2; D remains ambiguous. Germline values: CDR1 SGHAT, CDR2 FQDESV (reference sequence). Trimming pared 7 bases from V and 5 bases from J, leaving 20 bases between. The CDR3 has 15 amino acids. The chain's CDR3 is CASITDQNLRYGYTF. The CDR3 bases are TGTGCCAGCATCACCGACCAGAACCTTAGGTATGGCTACACCTTC.

A few counts support this clonotype. V and J are TRBV7-9 and TRBJ1-1; 8 positions match TRBD1. Germline V lookup: CDR1 SEHNR, CDR2 FQNEAQ (reference sequence). V gave up 4 bases and J gave up 1 base; unmatched junction bases: 2. The CDR3 runs 14 residues. The CDR3 DNA reads as TGTGCCAGCAGCTGGGGGACAGGGAACACTGAAGCTTTCTTT. Protein product: CASSWGTGNTEAFF.

This chain links TRBV18 with TRBJ2-7; D not certain. From germline, CDR1 is KGHSH and CDR2 LQKENI. Trimming took off 1 base at V and 0 bases at J, with 10 bases between the two ends. The CDR3 covers 15 residues. The CDR3 sequence is CASSPQADSSYEQYF. The CDR3 DNA sequence: TGTGCCAGCTCACCACAGGCGGATAGCTCCTACGAGCAGTACTTC.

Written as DNA, the CDR3 is TGTGCCAGCCGGAAGACTAGCCGAAGCTCCTACAATGAGCAGTTCTTC. It is translated as CASRKTSRSSYNEQFF. The genes are TRBV27 and TRBJ2-1; 7 positions match TRBD2. The trim removed 8 bases at V and 0 bases at J, leaving 10 bases unmatched. CDR3 size: 16 residues. Looked up from germline, CDR1 is MNHEY and CDR2 is SMNVEV (reference sequence).

This clonotype was seen at least ten times. CDR3 nucleotides: TGCGCCAGCAGCCAAGAGGGACGCGCGTATGAGCAGTTCTTC. Translation gives CASSQEGRAYEQFF. The V and J genes are TRBV4-1 and TRBJ2-1; D assignment may be TRBD1 or TRBD2 (5 bases each). Trimming took 0 bases from V and 8 from J, leaving 11 bases between them. Germline lookup yields CDR1 MGHRA and CDR2 YSYEKL. The CDR3 is made up of 14 amino acids.

The rearrangement links TRBV7-9 to TRBJ1-1; perhaps TRBD1 as D (5 bases). CDR3 length: 15 residues. The germline V gene has CDR1 SEHNR and CDR2 FQNEAQ (reference sequence). V lost 5 bases and J lost 3, with 16 bases in between. The CDR3: CASSRYLGTDTEAFF. The CDR3 nucleotides read TGTGCCAGCAGCCGATACTTAGGGACCGACACTGAAGCTTTCTTT.

This clonotype has a handful of counts. This sequence joins TRBV12-3 or TRBV12-4 and TRBJ1-2; D not resolved. The CDR3 has 13 amino acids. Deletions cut 4 bases from V and 2 bases from J, with 8 bases between. The CDR3 region is CASSSVRNYGYTF. The CDR3 DNA reads as TGTGCCAGCAGTTCCGTCAGAAACTATGGCTACACCTTC.

This clonotype appeared many times. This chain links TRBV11-2 with TRBJ2-6; D gene ambiguous. This CDR3 comprises 15 residues. Germline CDR1 reads SGHAT; CDR2 reads FQNNGV. Trimming took off 2 bases at V and 5 bases at J, with 10 bases between the two ends. CDR3 coding DNA: TGTGCCAGCAGCTTATCCCTGAAGTGGGCCAACGTCCTGACTTTC. Translation gives CASSLSLKWANVLTF.

This clonotype appeared a few times. This chain joins TRBV5-7 and TRBJ1-1; D possibly corresponds to TRBD1 (6 bases). TRBV5-7 is identified as an open reading frame with a role that is uncertain. The V end was cut by 2 bases, the J end by 5 bases, with 13 bases between. The CDR3 consists of 14 residues. The CDR3 DNA reads TGTGCCAGCAGCTTTGGGGCGGGGGCAACTGAAGCTTTCTTT. This gives the protein CASSFGAGATEAFF.

This clonotype has a count of ten or more. The rearrangement uses TRBV11-2 and TRBJ2-5, with 8 bases lining up with TRBD1. Germline V CDR1 and CDR2: SGHAT, FQNNGV. Losses at the gene ends were 1 base for V and 4 bases for J; bases not matched to a gene: 8. This CDR3 is 16 amino acids long. CDR3 loop: CASSLGAQGAGETQYF. The CDR3 DNA sequence: TGTGCCAGCAGCTTAGGAGCTCAGGGGGCGGGAGAGACCCAGTACTTC.

This clonotype was detected a few times. CDR3 in DNA: TGTGCCAGCAGTTACGGGCAGGATGAAGCTTTCTTT. This translates into CASSYGQDEAFF. The gene calls are TRBV6-6 and TRBJ1-1; D gene unclear. The CDR3 contains 12 residues. Trimming shortened V by 2 bases and J by 7 bases, and 8 bases separated the two germline ends. The germline V gene has CDR1 MNHNY and CDR2 SVGAGI (reference sequence).

The chain recombines TRBV5-1 with TRBJ1-1; D is ambiguous. Germline CDR1 SGHRS, CDR2 YFSETQ. Trimming stripped 5 bases from V and 4 bases from J, with 12 bases between. This CDR3 is built from 13 residues. DNA for the CDR3: TGCGCCAGCAGGAGAGAAGGGAGCACTGAAGCTTTCTTT. It specifies CASRREGSTEAFF.

The V and J genes are TRBV7-9 and TRBJ2-2; a weak D match, TRBD1 (5 bases). Germline values: CDR1 SEHNR, CDR2 FQNEAQ (reference sequence). V dropped 5 bases and J dropped 9 bases, with 10 bases sitting between them. The CDR3 is 12 amino acids. CDR3 sequence reads: CASSPQGWELFF. The DNA for the CDR3 is TGTGCCAGCAGCCCGCAGGGCTGGGAGCTGTTTTTT.

The V and J genes are TRBV24-1 and TRBJ2-5; TRBD1 might be the D (6 bases). This CDR3 region has 15 residues. Looked up from germline, CDR1 is KGHDR and CDR2 is SFDVKD. With 2 bases removed from V and 0 bases from J, the gap between germline ends came to 9 bases. CDR3 nucleotides: TGTGCCACCAGTGATTCCGGGACAAACCAAGAGACCCAGTACTTC. Its protein product is CATSDSGTNQETQYF.